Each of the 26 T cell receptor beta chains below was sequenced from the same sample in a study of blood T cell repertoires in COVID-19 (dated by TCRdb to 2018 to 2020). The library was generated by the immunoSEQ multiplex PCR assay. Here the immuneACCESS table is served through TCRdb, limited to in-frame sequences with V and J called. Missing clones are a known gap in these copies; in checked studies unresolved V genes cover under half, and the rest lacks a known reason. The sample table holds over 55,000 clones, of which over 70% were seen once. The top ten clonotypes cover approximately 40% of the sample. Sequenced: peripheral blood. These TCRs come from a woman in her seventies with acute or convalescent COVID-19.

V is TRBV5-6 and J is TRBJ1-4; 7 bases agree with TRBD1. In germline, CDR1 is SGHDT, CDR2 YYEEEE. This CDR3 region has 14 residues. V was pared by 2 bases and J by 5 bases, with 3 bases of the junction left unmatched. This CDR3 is CASSFGQENEKLFF. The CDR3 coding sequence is TGTGCCAGCAGCTTCGGACAGGAGAATGAAAAACTGTTTTTT.

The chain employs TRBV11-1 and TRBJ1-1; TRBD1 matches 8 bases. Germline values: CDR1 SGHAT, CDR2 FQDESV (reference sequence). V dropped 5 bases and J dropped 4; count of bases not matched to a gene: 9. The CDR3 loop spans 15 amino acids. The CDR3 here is CASSAVQGAFTEAFF. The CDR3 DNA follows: TGTGCCAGCAGCGCAGTGCAGGGGGCATTCACTGAAGCTTTCTTT.

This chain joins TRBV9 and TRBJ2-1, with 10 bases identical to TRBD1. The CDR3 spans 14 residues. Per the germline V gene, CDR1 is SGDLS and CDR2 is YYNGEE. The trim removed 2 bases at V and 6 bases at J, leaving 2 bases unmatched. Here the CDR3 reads CASSVGDRGNEQFF. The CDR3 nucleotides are TGTGCCAGCAGCGTGGGGGACAGGGGCAATGAGCAGTTCTTC.

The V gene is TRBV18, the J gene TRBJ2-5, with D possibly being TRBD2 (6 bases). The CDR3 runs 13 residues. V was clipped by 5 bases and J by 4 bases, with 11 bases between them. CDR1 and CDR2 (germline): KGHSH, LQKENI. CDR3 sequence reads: CASSITSRETQYF. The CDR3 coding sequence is TGTGCCAGCTCAATCACTAGCCGAGAGACCCAGTACTTC.

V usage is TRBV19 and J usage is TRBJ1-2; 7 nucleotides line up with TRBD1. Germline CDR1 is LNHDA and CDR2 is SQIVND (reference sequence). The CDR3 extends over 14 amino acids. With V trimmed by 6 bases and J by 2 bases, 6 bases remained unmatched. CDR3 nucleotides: TGTGCCAGTAGACTAACACAGGGGAACTATGGCTACACCTTC. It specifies CASRLTQGNYGYTF.

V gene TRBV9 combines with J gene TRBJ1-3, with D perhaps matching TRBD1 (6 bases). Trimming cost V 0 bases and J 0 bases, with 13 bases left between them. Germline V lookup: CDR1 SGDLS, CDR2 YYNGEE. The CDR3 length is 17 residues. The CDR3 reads CASSVDEGGVSGNTIYF. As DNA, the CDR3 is TGTGCCAGCAGCGTAGACGAAGGGGGAGTCTCTGGAAACACCATATATTTT.

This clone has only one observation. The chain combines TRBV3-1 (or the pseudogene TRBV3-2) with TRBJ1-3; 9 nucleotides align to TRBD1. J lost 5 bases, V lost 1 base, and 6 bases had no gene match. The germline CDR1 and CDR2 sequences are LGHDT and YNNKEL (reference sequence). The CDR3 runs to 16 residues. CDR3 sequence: CASSQGSGTGRNTIYF. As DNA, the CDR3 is TGTGCCAGCAGCCAAGGGAGTGGGACAGGGCGAAACACCATATATTTT.

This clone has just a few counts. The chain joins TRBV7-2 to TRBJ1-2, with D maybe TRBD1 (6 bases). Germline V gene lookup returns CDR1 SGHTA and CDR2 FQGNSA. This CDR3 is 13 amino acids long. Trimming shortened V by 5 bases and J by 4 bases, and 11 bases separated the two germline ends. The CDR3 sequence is CASSEQGFYGYTF. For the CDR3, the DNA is TGTGCCAGCAGCGAACAGGGTTTCTATGGCTACACCTTC.

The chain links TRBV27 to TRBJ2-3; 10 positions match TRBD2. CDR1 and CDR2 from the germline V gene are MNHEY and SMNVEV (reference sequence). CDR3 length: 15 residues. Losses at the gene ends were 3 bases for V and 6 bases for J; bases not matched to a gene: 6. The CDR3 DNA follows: TGTGCCAGCAGTTTGGCTAGCGGGAGTTACGATACGCAGTATTTT. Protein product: CASSLASGSYDTQYF.

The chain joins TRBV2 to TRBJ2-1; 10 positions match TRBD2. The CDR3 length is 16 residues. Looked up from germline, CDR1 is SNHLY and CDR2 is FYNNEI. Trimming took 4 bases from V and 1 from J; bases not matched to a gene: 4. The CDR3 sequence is CASSGLAGPSYNEQFF. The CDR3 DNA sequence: TGTGCCAGCAGTGGACTAGCGGGCCCATCCTACAATGAGCAGTTCTTC.

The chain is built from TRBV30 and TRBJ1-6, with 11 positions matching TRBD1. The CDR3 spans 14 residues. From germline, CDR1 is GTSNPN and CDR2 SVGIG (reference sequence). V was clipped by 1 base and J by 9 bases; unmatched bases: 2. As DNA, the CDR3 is TGTGCCTGGAGTGGAGGGACAGGGGGTTCACCCCTCCACTTT. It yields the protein CAWSGGTGGSPLHF.

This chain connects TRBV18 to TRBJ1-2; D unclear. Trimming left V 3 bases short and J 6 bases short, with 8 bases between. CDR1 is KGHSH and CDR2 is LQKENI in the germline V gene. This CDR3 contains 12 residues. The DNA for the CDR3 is TGTGCCAGCTCACCCACCCTAGATGGCTACACCTTC. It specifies CASSPTLDGYTF.

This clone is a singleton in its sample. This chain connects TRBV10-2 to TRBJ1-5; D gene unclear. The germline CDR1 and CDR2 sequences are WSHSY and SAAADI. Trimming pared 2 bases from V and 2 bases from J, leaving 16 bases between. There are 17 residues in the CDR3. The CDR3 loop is CASSEALGFVGNQPQHF. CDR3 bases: TGCGCCAGCAGTGAGGCTCTGGGCTTCGTGGGCAATCAGCCCCAGCATTTT.

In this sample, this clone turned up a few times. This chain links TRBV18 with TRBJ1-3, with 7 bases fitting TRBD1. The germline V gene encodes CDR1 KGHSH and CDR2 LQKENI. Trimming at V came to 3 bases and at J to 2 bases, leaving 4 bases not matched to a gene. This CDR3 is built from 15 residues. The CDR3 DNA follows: TGTGCCAGCTCACCGAACAGGGGACCTGGAAACACCATATATTTT. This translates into CASSPNRGPGNTIYF.

The DNA for the CDR3 is TGCGCCAGCAGCTTGGATGGCACCGCGGGAGCTTTCTTT. It codes for CASSLDGTAGAFF. V and J are TRBV5-1 and TRBJ1-1; unclear D gene. The germline V and J ends were trimmed by 0 bases and 10 bases, with 13 bases remaining between them. The length of the CDR3 is 13 residues. CDR1 and CDR2 from the germline V gene are SGHRS and YFSETQ.

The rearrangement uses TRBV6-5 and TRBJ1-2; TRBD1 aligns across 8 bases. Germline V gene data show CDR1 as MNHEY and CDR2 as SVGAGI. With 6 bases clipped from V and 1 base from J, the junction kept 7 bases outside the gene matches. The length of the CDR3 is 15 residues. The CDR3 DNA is TGTGCCAGCAGCCCGGGACAGGCCTTTAACTATGGCTACACCTTC. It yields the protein CASSPGQAFNYGYTF.

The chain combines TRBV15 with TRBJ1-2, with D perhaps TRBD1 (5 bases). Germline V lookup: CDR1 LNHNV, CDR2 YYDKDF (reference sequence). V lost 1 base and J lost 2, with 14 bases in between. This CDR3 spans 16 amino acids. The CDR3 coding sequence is TGTGCCACCAGCAGAGGCCGGTCGGGGGGAAACTATGGCTACACCTTC. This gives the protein CATSRGRSGGNYGYTF.

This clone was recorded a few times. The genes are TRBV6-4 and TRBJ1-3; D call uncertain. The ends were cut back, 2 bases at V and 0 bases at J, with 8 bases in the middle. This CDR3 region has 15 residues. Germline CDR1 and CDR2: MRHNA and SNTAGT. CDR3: CASSDGRYSGNTIYF. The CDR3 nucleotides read TGTGCCAGCAGTGACGGGAGGTACTCTGGAAACACCATATATTTT.

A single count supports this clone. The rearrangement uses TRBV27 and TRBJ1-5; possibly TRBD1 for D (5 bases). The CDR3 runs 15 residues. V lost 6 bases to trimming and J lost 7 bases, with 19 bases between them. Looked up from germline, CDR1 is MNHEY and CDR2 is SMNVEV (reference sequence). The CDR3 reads CASRGLGLNNQPQHF. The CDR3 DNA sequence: TGTGCCAGCAGGGGGCTAGGCCTTAACAACCAGCCCCAGCATTTT.

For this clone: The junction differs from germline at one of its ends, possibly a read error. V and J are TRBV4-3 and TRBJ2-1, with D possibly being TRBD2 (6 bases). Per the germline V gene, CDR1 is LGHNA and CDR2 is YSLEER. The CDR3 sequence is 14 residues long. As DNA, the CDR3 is TGCGCCAGCAGCCAAGACCTCGGGACTCCCTCTACCCTCTTC. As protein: CASSQDLGTPSTLF.

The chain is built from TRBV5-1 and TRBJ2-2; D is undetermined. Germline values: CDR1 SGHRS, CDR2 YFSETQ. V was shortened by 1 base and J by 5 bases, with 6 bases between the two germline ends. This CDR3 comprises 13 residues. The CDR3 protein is CASSLIPTGELFF. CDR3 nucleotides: TGCGCCAGCAGCTTGATTCCGACCGGGGAGCTGTTTTTT.

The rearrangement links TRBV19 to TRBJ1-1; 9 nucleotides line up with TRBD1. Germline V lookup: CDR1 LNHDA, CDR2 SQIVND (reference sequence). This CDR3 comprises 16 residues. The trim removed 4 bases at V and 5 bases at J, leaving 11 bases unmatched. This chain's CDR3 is CASSTIPGQGRTEAFF. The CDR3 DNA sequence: TGTGCCAGTAGTACAATCCCAGGACAGGGGAGGACTGAAGCTTTCTTT.

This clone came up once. The DNA of the CDR3 is TGTGCCAGCAGCCCCGGACTCTGGGACACTGAAGCTTTCTTT. Translation gives CASSPGLWDTEAFF. The rearrangement links TRBV5-6 to TRBJ1-1; D gene unclear. This CDR3 has 14 residues. V was pared by 4 bases and J by 3 bases, with 13 bases between. Germline V lookup: CDR1 SGHDT, CDR2 YYEEEE.

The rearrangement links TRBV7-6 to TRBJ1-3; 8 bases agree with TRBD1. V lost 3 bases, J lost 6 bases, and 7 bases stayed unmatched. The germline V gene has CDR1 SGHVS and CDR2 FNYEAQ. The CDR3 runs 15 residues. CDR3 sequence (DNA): TGTGCCAGCAGCTTCTCGGACAGGGTAGAAAACACCATATATTTT. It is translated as CASSFSDRVENTIYF.

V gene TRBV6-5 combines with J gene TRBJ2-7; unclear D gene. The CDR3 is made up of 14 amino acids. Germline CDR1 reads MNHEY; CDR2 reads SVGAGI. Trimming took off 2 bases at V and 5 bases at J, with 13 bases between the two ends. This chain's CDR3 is CASSYRSSRDEQYF. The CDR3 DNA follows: TGTGCCAGCAGTTACCGGTCTAGTAGAGACGAGCAGTACTTC.

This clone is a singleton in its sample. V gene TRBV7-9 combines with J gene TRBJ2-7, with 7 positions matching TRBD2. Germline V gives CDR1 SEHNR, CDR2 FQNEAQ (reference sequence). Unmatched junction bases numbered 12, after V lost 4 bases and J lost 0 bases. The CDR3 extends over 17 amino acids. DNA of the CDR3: TGTGCCAGCAGCTCCTCCCCAGGTGGGGGGGGCTCCTACGAGCAGTACTTC. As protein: CASSSSPGGGGSYEQYF.